These T cell receptor beta chains were read from a single sample in a study of T-cell reconstitution after alpha-beta-depleted transplantation in children. TCRdb redid the calling of the PCR reads with MiXCR, one entry per CDR3 protein. The sample gives about 200,000 distinct CDR3 sequences, about 7% of which show up once; about 5.9% is in the top ten. The sample in question was PBMCs, obtained before TCRalphabeta/CD19-depleted stem cell transplant. These receptors were taken from a boy younger than 10 with acute lymphoblastic leukemia, due to receive a stem cell transplant. CDR3s include the opening cysteine and the closing phenylalanine or tryptophan. The order of the fields is CDR3 protein, CDR3 DNA, D gene, J gene, V gene, clone size, CDR3 length. A D gene is named only where the DNA matches it firmly. Size is omitted from some rows. Given values are once, few, many or a class for expanded clones.

CDR3 protein: CASSLPSGGTGTDTQYF
CDR3 DNA: TGTGCCAGCAGCTTACCTAGCGGGGGGACCGGCACAGATACGCAGTATTTT
D gene: TRBD2
J gene: TRBJ2-3
V gene: TRBV7-9
clone size: few
CDR3 length: 17

CDR3 protein: CASSGGQLPYGYTF
CDR3 DNA: TGCGCCAGCAGCGGAGGACAGCTACCCTATGGCTACACCTTC
D gene: .
J gene: TRBJ1-2
V gene: TRBV5-1
clone size: many
CDR3 length: 14

CDR3 protein: CASSLGTVHYEQYF
CDR3 DNA: TGCGCCAGCAGCTTAGGGACAGTGCACTACGAGCAGTACTTC
D gene: TRBD1
J gene: TRBJ2-7
V gene: TRBV5-1
clone size: many
CDR3 length: 14

CDR3 protein: CASSRDSNTEAFF
CDR3 DNA: TGTGCCAGCAGCCGTGACAGCAACACTGAAGCTTTCTTT
D gene: .
J gene: TRBJ1-1
V gene: TRBV9
clone size: many
CDR3 length: 13

CDR3 protein: CASSRSPGLAGGMSYEQYF
CDR3 DNA: TGTGCCAGCAGTCGCTCTCCGGGACTAGCGGGAGGAATGTCCTACGAGCAGTACTTC
D gene: TRBD2
J gene: TRBJ2-7
V gene: TRBV12-3/TRBV12-4
clone size: few
CDR3 length: 19

CDR3 protein: CASSERTGTVDEQFF
CDR3 DNA: TGTGCCAGCAGCGAAAGGACAGGGACGGTAGATGAGCAGTTCTTC
D gene: TRBD1
J gene: TRBJ2-1
V gene: TRBV9
clone size: many
CDR3 length: 15

CDR3 protein: CSVGVGMRTTEAFF
CDR3 DNA: TGCAGCGTTGGGGTGGGGATGCGAACGACTGAAGCTTTCTTT
D gene: .
J gene: TRBJ1-1
V gene: TRBV29-1
clone size: many
CDR3 length: 14

CDR3 protein: CASSRRGEQPQHF
CDR3 DNA: TGTGCCAGCAGCCGCAGGGGAGAGCAGCCCCAGCATTTT
D gene: .
J gene: TRBJ1-5
V gene: TRBV7-8
clone size: few
CDR3 length: 13

CDR3 protein: CSAPTGTGDHEQYF
CDR3 DNA: TGCAGTGCTCCTACCGGGACAGGGGACCACGAGCAGTACTTC
D gene: TRBD1
J gene: TRBJ2-7
V gene: TRBV20-1
clone size: few
CDR3 length: 14

CDR3 protein: CASSLEDTDTQYF
CDR3 DNA: TGCGCCAGCAGCTTGGAGGACACCGATACGCAGTATTTT
D gene: .
J gene: TRBJ2-3
V gene: TRBV5-1
clone size: many
CDR3 length: 13

CDR3 protein: CSSSFYTGAGANVLTF
CDR3 DNA: TGTTCCAGCAGTTTCTATACGGGGGCCGGGGCCAACGTCCTGACTTTC
D gene: .
J gene: TRBJ2-6
V gene: TRBV12-3/TRBV12-4
clone size: few
CDR3 length: 16

CDR3 protein: CASSWTGELFF
CDR3 DNA: TGTGCCAGCAGCTGGACCGGGGAGCTGTTTTTT
D gene: .
J gene: TRBJ2-2
V gene: TRBV5-6
clone size: many
CDR3 length: 11

CDR3 protein: CASSLGDWWALGQETQYF
CDR3 DNA: TGTGCCAGCAGCTTAGGAGACTGGTGGGCCTTGGGCCAAGAGACCCAGTACTTC
D gene: .
J gene: TRBJ2-5
V gene: TRBV11-2
clone size: many
CDR3 length: 18

CDR3 protein: CASSLALSVSYEQYF
CDR3 DNA: TGTGCCAGCAGCTTAGCGCTAAGTGTCTCCTACGAGCAGTACTTC
D gene: .
J gene: TRBJ2-7
V gene: TRBV7-8
clone size: many
CDR3 length: 15

CDR3 protein: CASRIGSGSSYNEQFF
CDR3 DNA: TGCGCCAGCAGGATTGGGAGCGGCAGCTCCTACAATGAGCAGTTCTTC
D gene: .
J gene: TRBJ2-1
V gene: TRBV5-1
clone size: many
CDR3 length: 16

CDR3 protein: CSARGGAGAGAFDEQYF
CDR3 DNA: TGCAGTGCCCGGGGGGGGGCCGGGGCGGGAGCTTTCGACGAGCAGTACTTC
D gene: TRBD2
J gene: TRBJ2-7
V gene: TRBV20-1
clone size: few
CDR3 length: 17

CDR3 protein: CASSLIMLTGELFF
CDR3 DNA: TGTGCCAGCAGTTTAATCATGTTGACCGGGGAGCTGTTTTTT
D gene: .
J gene: TRBJ2-2
V gene: TRBV28
clone size: many
CDR3 length: 14

CDR3 protein: CASSLDVSGANVLTF
CDR3 DNA: TGTGCCAGCAGCTTAGACGTCTCTGGGGCCAACGTCCTGACTTTC
D gene: .
J gene: TRBJ2-6
V gene: TRBV7-3
clone size: many
CDR3 length: 15

CDR3 protein: CASRHTGVRGYGYTF
CDR3 DNA: TGTGCCAGCAGACATACAGGGGTGCGTGGCTATGGCTACACCTTC
D gene: TRBD1
J gene: TRBJ1-2
V gene: TRBV12-3/TRBV12-4
clone size: few
CDR3 length: 15

CDR3 protein: CASTTGAGGSYEQFF
CDR3 DNA: TGTGCCAGCACCACAGGAGCGGGAGGTTCTTATGAGCAGTTCTTC
D gene: TRBD2
J gene: TRBJ2-1
V gene: TRBV12-3/TRBV12-4
clone size: many
CDR3 length: 15

CDR3 protein: CASSQDFASGANVLTF
CDR3 DNA: TGCGCCAGCAGCCAAGATTTTGCCTCTGGGGCCAACGTCCTGACTTTC
D gene: .
J gene: TRBJ2-6
V gene: TRBV4-3
clone size: many
CDR3 length: 16

CDR3 protein: CSASYGQGAYNEQFF
CDR3 DNA: TGCAGTGCTAGCTACGGACAGGGGGCCTACAATGAGCAGTTCTTC
D gene: TRBD1
J gene: TRBJ2-1
V gene: TRBV20-1
clone size: many
CDR3 length: 15

CDR3 protein: CASSPRQGINIQYF
CDR3 DNA: TGTGCCAGCAGCCCAAGACAGGGCATAAACATTCAGTACTTC
D gene: TRBD1
J gene: TRBJ2-4
V gene: TRBV28
clone size: medium-sized
CDR3 length: 14

CDR3 protein: CASSPRGRGLNTEAFF
CDR3 DNA: TGTGCCAGCAGCCCCCGAGGGCGTGGGCTGAACACTGAAGCTTTCTTT
D gene: .
J gene: TRBJ1-1
V gene: TRBV12-3/TRBV12-4
clone size: .
CDR3 length: 16

CDR3 protein: CASSLASSGGYSYEQYF
CDR3 DNA: TGTGCCAGCAGCTTAGCGAGTAGCGGGGGATACTCCTACGAGCAGTACTTC
D gene: TRBD2
J gene: TRBJ2-7
V gene: TRBV7-8
clone size: many
CDR3 length: 17

CDR3 protein: CASSLERGGIYEQYF
CDR3 DNA: TGCGCCAGCAGCTTAGAGCGGGGGGGCATCTACGAGCAGTACTTC
D gene: TRBD2
J gene: TRBJ2-7
V gene: TRBV5-1
clone size: .
CDR3 length: 15

CDR3 protein: CSARQSPTGETQYF
CDR3 DNA: TGCAGTGCTCGCCAGAGCCCGACTGGAGAGACCCAGTACTTC
D gene: .
J gene: TRBJ2-5
V gene: TRBV20-1
clone size: many
CDR3 length: 14

CDR3 protein: CASSQDISGGAREQYF
CDR3 DNA: TGTGCCAGCAGCCAAGATATTAGCGGGGGGGCGCGGGAGCAGTACTTC
D gene: TRBD2
J gene: TRBJ2-7
V gene: TRBV4-2
clone size: many
CDR3 length: 16

CDR3 protein: CASSSRGQGLISGELFF
CDR3 DNA: TGTGCCAGCAGCTCAAGGGGACAGGGGTTAATTTCCGGGGAGCTGTTTTTT
D gene: TRBD1
J gene: TRBJ2-2
V gene: TRBV5-4
clone size: few
CDR3 length: 17

CDR3 protein: CASSTGRDFTDTQYF
CDR3 DNA: TGTGCCAGTAGTACGGGACGAGACTTTACAGATACGCAGTATTTT
D gene: .
J gene: TRBJ2-3
V gene: TRBV19
clone size: few
CDR3 length: 15

CDR3 protein: CAIGTGAMYTEAFF
CDR3 DNA: TGTGCCATCGGGACAGGGGCCATGTACACTGAAGCTTTCTTT
D gene: TRBD1
J gene: TRBJ1-1
V gene: TRBV28
clone size: .
CDR3 length: 14

CDR3 protein: CASSYPPEGEKLFF
CDR3 DNA: TGTGCCAGCAGCTACCCCCCGGAGGGGGAAAAACTGTTTTTT
D gene: .
J gene: TRBJ1-4
V gene: TRBV7-9
clone size: few
CDR3 length: 14

CDR3 protein: CSARGAPLTGELFF
CDR3 DNA: TGCAGTGCTAGAGGGGCCCCCCTAACCGGGGAGCTGTTTTTT
D gene: .
J gene: TRBJ2-2
V gene: TRBV20-1
clone size: many
CDR3 length: 14

CDR3 protein: CASSSWRGLAGREETQYF
CDR3 DNA: TGTGCCAGCAGCTCCTGGAGGGGGCTAGCGGGACGAGAAGAGACCCAGTACTTC
D gene: TRBD2
J gene: TRBJ2-5
V gene: TRBV7-2
clone size: .
CDR3 length: 18

CDR3 protein: CASSSRSGGRYEQYF
CDR3 DNA: TGTGCCAGCAGTTCCAGGTCCGGGGGACGATACGAGCAGTACTTC
D gene: .
J gene: TRBJ2-7
V gene: TRBV6-2/TRBV6-3
clone size: few
CDR3 length: 15

CDR3 protein: CASSPGTGEIAEAFF
CDR3 DNA: TGTGCCAGCTCACCGGGGACGGGGGAGATCGCTGAAGCTTTCTTT
D gene: .
J gene: TRBJ1-1
V gene: TRBV18
clone size: .
CDR3 length: 15

CDR3 protein: CASRRQSAWETQYF
CDR3 DNA: TGTGCCAGCAGGCGTCAGTCGGCTTGGGAGACCCAGTACTTC
D gene: .
J gene: TRBJ2-5
V gene: TRBV28
clone size: many
CDR3 length: 14

CDR3 protein: CASSGGTEAFF
CDR3 DNA: TGTGCCAGCAGTGGGGGGACTGAAGCTTTCTTT
D gene: .
J gene: TRBJ1-1
V gene: TRBV27
clone size: many
CDR3 length: 11

CDR3 protein: CASSSQLKETQYF
CDR3 DNA: TGTGCCAGCAGCTCGCAACTCAAAGAGACCCAGTACTTC
D gene: .
J gene: TRBJ2-5
V gene: TRBV3-1
clone size: few
CDR3 length: 13

CDR3 protein: CASSLLAENEQFF
CDR3 DNA: TGTGCCAGCAGCCTCCTAGCGGAGAATGAGCAGTTCTTC
D gene: TRBD2
J gene: TRBJ2-1
V gene: TRBV7-2
clone size: many
CDR3 length: 13

CDR3 protein: CASSSPGVPYNEQFF
CDR3 DNA: TGTGCCAGCAGTAGTCCCGGGGTCCCCTACAATGAGCAGTTCTTC
D gene: .
J gene: TRBJ2-1
V gene: TRBV6-2/TRBV6-3
clone size: .
CDR3 length: 15

CDR3 protein: CASSSRGPGTGISSNIQYF
CDR3 DNA: TGTGCCAGCAGCTCACGAGGACCCGGGACAGGGATTAGTTCGAACATTCAGTACTTC
D gene: TRBD1
J gene: TRBJ2-4
V gene: TRBV5-4
clone size: few
CDR3 length: 19

CDR3 protein: CAISEILGLTHGDTQYF
CDR3 DNA: TGTGCCATCAGTGAAATCTTGGGCCTCACCCACGGCGATACGCAGTATTTT
D gene: .
J gene: TRBJ2-3
V gene: TRBV10-3
clone size: many
CDR3 length: 17

CDR3 protein: CSALMNTEAFF
CDR3 DNA: TGCAGCGCCCTCATGAACACTGAAGCTTTCTTT
D gene: .
J gene: TRBJ1-1
V gene: TRBV29-1
clone size: many
CDR3 length: 11

CDR3 protein: CASSSRHQFLAGGGSEQFF
CDR3 DNA: TGTGCCAGCAGTTCCCGGCACCAATTCCTAGCGGGAGGAGGCTCTGAGCAGTTCTTC
D gene: TRBD2
J gene: TRBJ2-1
V gene: TRBV6-5
clone size: .
CDR3 length: 19

CDR3 protein: CASSLVMDEQFF
CDR3 DNA: TGTGCCAGCAGCTTAGTGATGGATGAGCAGTTCTTC
D gene: .
J gene: TRBJ2-1
V gene: TRBV7-8
clone size: many
CDR3 length: 12

CDR3 protein: CASSLETGGALNSPLHF
CDR3 DNA: TGCGCCAGCAGCTTAGAAACAGGGGGCGCGTTAAATTCACCCCTCCACTTT
D gene: TRBD1
J gene: TRBJ1-6
V gene: TRBV5-1
clone size: .
CDR3 length: 17

CDR3 protein: CASSQARSYYEQYF
CDR3 DNA: TGCGCCAGCAGCCAAGCCAGGTCTTACTACGAGCAGTACTTC
D gene: .
J gene: TRBJ2-7
V gene: TRBV4-3
clone size: many
CDR3 length: 14

CDR3 protein: CASSKASGGGNEQFF
CDR3 DNA: TGTGCCAGCAGTAAAGCTAGCGGAGGGGGCAATGAGCAGTTCTTC
D gene: .
J gene: TRBJ2-1
V gene: TRBV2
clone size: .
CDR3 length: 15

CDR3 protein: CASTDKAGVQQFF
CDR3 DNA: TGTGCCAGCACCGACAAGGCGGGAGTTCAGCAGTTCTTC
D gene: TRBD2
J gene: TRBJ2-1
V gene: TRBV6-2/TRBV6-3
clone size: few
CDR3 length: 13

CDR3 protein: CASSPKLNYEQYF
CDR3 DNA: TGTGCCAGCAGTCCTAAACTTAACTACGAGCAGTACTTC
D gene: .
J gene: TRBJ2-7
V gene: TRBV12-3/TRBV12-4
clone size: many
CDR3 length: 13

CDR3 protein: CASSEDRDLFF
CDR3 DNA: TGTGCCAGCAGTGAGGACCGGGATCTGTTTTTT
D gene: .
J gene: TRBJ1-4
V gene: TRBV6-1
clone size: many
CDR3 length: 11

CDR3 protein: CASSEAGGFYEQYF
CDR3 DNA: TGCGCCAGCAGTGAAGCGGGAGGCTTTTACGAGCAGTACTTC
D gene: TRBD2
J gene: TRBJ2-7
V gene: TRBV10-2
clone size: few
CDR3 length: 14

CDR3 protein: CASSQRTGSLPHTQYF
CDR3 DNA: TGTGCCAGCAGCCAGCGCACAGGGTCCCTCCCTCATACGCAGTATTTT
D gene: .
J gene: TRBJ2-3
V gene: TRBV7-6
clone size: few
CDR3 length: 16

CDR3 protein: CSVALGTGRETQYF
CDR3 DNA: TGCAGCGTTGCGTTGGGGACAGGGCGCGAGACCCAGTACTTC
D gene: TRBD1
J gene: TRBJ2-5
V gene: TRBV29-1
clone size: many
CDR3 length: 14

CDR3 protein: CASSLTGGTDTQYF
CDR3 DNA: TGTGCCAGCAGCTTAACCGGGGGAACAGATACGCAGTATTTT
D gene: .
J gene: TRBJ2-3
V gene: TRBV7-3
clone size: many
CDR3 length: 14